The present TCR beta chain was sequenced within a study of CD8+ T cells in alopecia areata. At the level of the study: Twice a day, 5 to 10 mg of oral tofacitinib was administered to treated patients.

Treatment specified: oral pan-JAK inhibitor, 5-10 mg twice daily. Investigators sorted PBMCs to obtain both CD4+ and CD8+ T cells. Sequencing templates came from extracted RNA that was reverse transcribed into cDNA. The data were produced by immunoSEQ multiplex PCR, yet TCRdb's version contains in-frame clones alone and is incomplete. The data hold 42,000 or so clones, with roughly 92% observed a single time. There are 16 residues in the CDR3. In germline, CDR1 is LGHNA, CDR2 YNFKEQ. V was pared by 1 base and J by 7 bases, with 14 bases between. Sequencing was performed on CD8+ T cells sorted from blood, taken at week 24, from a patient treated with tofacitinib. The TCR originated in a human donor with alopecia areata. The chain recombines TRBV4-2 with TRBJ2-6, with D uncertain. The CDR3 here is CASSQGSGRLANVLTF. The CDR3 nucleotides are TGTGCCAGCAGCCAAGGTTCCGGCCGTTTAGCCAACGTCCTGACTTTC.